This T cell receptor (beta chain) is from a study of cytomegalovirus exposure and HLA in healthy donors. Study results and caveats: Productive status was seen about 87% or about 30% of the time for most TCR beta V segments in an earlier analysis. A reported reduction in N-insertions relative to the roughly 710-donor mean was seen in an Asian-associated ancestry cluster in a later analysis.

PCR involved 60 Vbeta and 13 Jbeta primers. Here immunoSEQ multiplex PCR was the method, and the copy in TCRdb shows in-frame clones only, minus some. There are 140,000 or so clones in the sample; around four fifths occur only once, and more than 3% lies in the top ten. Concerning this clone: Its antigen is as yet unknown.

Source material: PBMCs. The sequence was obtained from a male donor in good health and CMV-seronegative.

CDR3: CASSPRTGYEQYF. The CDR3 DNA sequence: TGTGCCAGCAGCCCTCGGACTGGATACGAGCAGTACTTC. The V and J genes are TRBV7-9 and TRBJ2-7, with a possible D match to TRBD2 (5 bases). Germline CDR1 SEHNR, CDR2 FQNEAQ (reference sequence). Between the trimmed V and J ends, which lost 5 bases and 4 bases, there was a span of 12 bases. The CDR3 has 13 amino acids.